Shown below are 14 T cell receptor beta chains from a single sample sequenced in a study of radiotherapy plus CTLA-4 blockade in lung cancer. Produced via immunoSEQ multiplex PCR; TCRdb's table is partial and in-frame only. There are about 51,000 clones in the sample; about 77% occur only once, and roughly 2.4% lies in the top ten. The sequences come from peripheral blood, collected from a patient treated with radiotherapy plus ipilimumab. These receptors all stem from a human donor with non-small cell lung cancer whose response to radiotherapy plus ipilimumab could not be evaluated.

The genes are TRBV7-2 and TRBJ2-1; TRBD2 aligns across 9 bases. Germline CDR1 reads SGHTA; CDR2 reads FQGNSA. The V segment lost 5 bases and the J segment 9 bases; nucleotides outside the gene matches: 11. The CDR3 runs to 15 residues. The CDR3 coding sequence is TGTGCCAGCAGCCCACGCACAGCGGGAGGAAGTGAGCAGTTCTTC. Protein: CASSPRTAGGSEQFF.

The genes are TRBV6-5 and TRBJ1-6; no reliable D call. With 8 bases removed from V and 8 bases from J, the gap between germline ends came to 4 bases. The germline CDR1 and CDR2 sequences are MNHEY and SVGAGI. CDR3 size: 10 residues. The CDR3 DNA reads as TGTGCCAGCCCGGATTCACCCCTCCACTTT. Amino acid sequence: CASPDSPLHF.

The chain joins TRBV6-1 to TRBJ1-6; the match to TRBD1 covers 9 bases. V lost 7 bases, J lost 9 bases, and 7 bases stayed unmatched. This CDR3 has 14 residues. Germline CDR1 reads MNHNS; CDR2 reads SASEGT. The CDR3 is CASNRQGDFSPLHF. CDR3 nucleotides: TGTGCCAGCAACCGACAGGGGGATTTTTCACCCCTCCACTTT.

This clone showed up just a few times. CDR3 sequence reads: CASSQGGAGSDTQYF. In DNA, the CDR3 is TGCGCCAGCAGCCAAGGTGGGGCAGGTAGCGATACGCAGTATTTT. The chain has TRBV4-1 and TRBJ2-3; possible D gene TRBD1, 5 bases. CDR3 length equals 15 residues. V lost 1 base, J lost 6 bases, and 14 bases lay in between. Germline V gene lookup returns CDR1 MGHRA and CDR2 YSYEKL.

V and J are TRBV5-1 and TRBJ2-3, with D maybe TRBD2 (5 bases). Per germline, CDR1 SGHRS and CDR2 YFSETQ. The CDR3 runs to 12 residues. The ends were cut back, 8 bases at V and 3 bases at J, with 10 bases in the middle. CDR3 nucleotides: TGCGCCAGTGGGAGAGATACAGATACGCAGTATTTT. Encoded protein: CASGRDTDTQYF.

This clone was counted between two and nine times. The chain carries TRBV6-4 and TRBJ1-5, with 8 bases lining up with TRBD1. Trimming at V came to 1 base and at J to 7 bases, leaving 6 bases not matched to a gene. The CDR3 covers 15 residues. From germline, CDR1 is MRHNA and CDR2 SNTAGT. CDR3 sequence reads: CASSDCQGAGQPQHF. For the CDR3, the DNA is TGTGCCAGCAGTGACTGCCAGGGGGCGGGACAGCCCCAGCATTTT.

The CDR3 coding sequence is TGCGCCAGCAGATTCGACAGGGGAGCTAATGAAAAACTGTTTTTT. Translated, it gives CASRFDRGANEKLFF. This chain connects TRBV5-1 to TRBJ1-4; TRBD1 agrees at 8 bases. Germline CDR1 and CDR2: SGHRS and YFSETQ. J was trimmed by 3 bases and V by 5 bases; bases with no gene match: 6. The CDR3 runs 15 residues.

This chain connects TRBV7-9 to TRBJ1-2, with a tentative D call TRBD1 (5 bases). Germline CDR1 is SEHNR and CDR2 is FQNEAQ (reference sequence). The CDR3 sequence is 14 residues long. Trimming removed 1 base at V and 8 bases at J, with 14 bases between. CDR3 in DNA: TGTGCCAGCAGCTTAGGGACATACTTTGGAGGCTACACCTTC. Encoded protein: CASSLGTYFGGYTF.

The chain recombines TRBV6-5 with TRBJ2-7; 9 bases map to TRBD1. CDR3 length: 14 residues. In germline, CDR1 is MNHEY, CDR2 SVGAGI. Trimming at V came to 7 bases and at J to 2 bases, leaving 6 bases not matched to a gene. The CDR3 loop is CASKVDRGAYEQYF. DNA for the CDR3: TGTGCCAGCAAAGTGGACAGGGGAGCCTACGAGCAGTACTTC.

In its sample, this clone ranks as medium-sized (0.01 to 0.1%). This rearrangement joins TRBV7-6 to TRBJ1-2; D remains unclear. The CDR3 sequence is 13 residues long. Per germline, CDR1 SGHVS and CDR2 FNYEAQ. V was shortened by 1 base and J by 4 bases, with 7 bases between the two germline ends. The CDR3 nucleotides are TGTGCCAGCAGCTTAGGTCCCTTCTATGGCTACACCTTC. This translates into CASSLGPFYGYTF.

The gene calls are TRBV18 and TRBJ1-3; 10 bases are a match to TRBD1. The CDR3 loop spans 16 amino acids. Looked up from germline, CDR1 is KGHSH and CDR2 is LQKENI. The ends lost 3 bases at V and 3 bases at J; junction bases unmatched: 5. The CDR3 region is CASSPLGTGDGNTIYF. CDR3 DNA: TGTGCCAGCTCACCCCTAGGGACAGGGGATGGAAACACCATATATTTT.

Remarks on this clone: The junction differs from germline at one of its ends, possibly a read error. Other DNA variants within this sample encode the same CDR3. The chain uses TRBV27 and TRBJ2-2, with TRBD1 matching over 9 bases. The germline CDR1 and CDR2 sequences are MNHEY and SMNVEV (reference sequence). The CDR3 has 18 amino acids. CDR3 sequence: CASNLPGQGNLWTGELFF. CDR3 sequence (DNA): TGTGCCAGCAACCTTCCGGGACAGGGAAATCTATGGACCGGAGAGCTGTTTTTT.

Here the CDR3 DNA reads TGCGCCAGCAGCTTGACCGGGACAGTCACTGAAGCTTTCTTT. It specifies CASSLTGTVTEAFF. This chain uses TRBV5-1 with TRBJ1-1, with 7 bases aligning to TRBD1. V dropped 1 base and J dropped 4; count of bases not matched to a gene: 4. From germline, CDR1 is SGHRS and CDR2 YFSETQ. CDR3 length: 14 amino acids.

This chain links TRBV18 with TRBJ2-5, with a possible D match to TRBD2 (5 bases). Looked up from germline, CDR1 is KGHSH and CDR2 is LQKENI. The V gene lost 2 bases and the J gene lost 4 bases, with 8 bases spanning the gap. The CDR3 length is 13 residues. CDR3 bases: TGTGCCAGCTCACCAGAAGCGGTAGAGACCCAGTACTTC. Amino acid sequence: CASSPEAVETQYF.